This TCR beta chain was sequenced for a study of T-cell memory formation after mild COVID-19. At the level of the study: Among the donors, TCR clusters were largely specific to each donor.

UMIs and sample barcodes were carried by the TCR alpha and TCR beta cDNA libraries that 5'RACE produced using constant-segment primers. TCRdb re-called the 5' RACE reads through MiXCR, storing one row per CDR3 protein. Of some 320,000 distinct CDR3 sequences detected, around 15% appear once; the ten largest clones hold around 20%. V shed 4 bases and J shed 6 bases, with 18 bases lying between them. This CDR3 comprises 15 residues. Germline V gene lookup returns CDR1 SGHTA and CDR2 FQGNSA. Comments on this clonotype: Its specificity is not known.

Study-level results: Several responding clones turned up in pre-infection memory, indicating that cross-reactive memory may have taken part. Clones that shrank (day 15 to 85) were balanced CD4/CD8, whereas later expanders leaned CD4+.

The clonotype comes from a man aged 18 to 30 who had mild COVID-19 (a few samples of this study predate the infection). Cell type and time point are not known. Sequencing was done on a sample of PBMCs or a T cell subset sorted from them (not recorded which). The chain carries TRBV7-2 and TRBJ1-2; possible D gene TRBD1, 6 bases. Written as DNA, the CDR3 is TGTGCCAGCAGCTCACCCACGGGGGCCATCAATGGCTACACCTTC. Its protein is CASSSPTGAINGYTF.